The present TCR beta chain was sequenced within a study of T cell responses to AZD1222 COVID-19 vaccine. Profiled with immunoSEQ multiplex PCR; TCRdb holds only in-frame clones, not every one. The profile covers about 110,000 clones, with about 89% appearing a single time and about 6.8% taken by the ten largest. V lost 5 bases, J lost 4 bases, and 14 bases lay in between. CDR3 size: 14 residues. Per the germline V gene, CDR1 is ENHRY and CDR2 is SYGVKD. This chain connects TRBV10-3 to TRBJ1-2; a weak D match, TRBD1 (5 bases). This clonotype originated in an adult who received the AZD1222 COVID-19 vaccine. The material was peripheral blood, obtained 28 days after the second AZD1222 dose. CDR3 residues: CAISSGTGSYGYTF. The CDR3 coding sequence is TGTGCCATCAGTTCCGGGACGGGCAGCTATGGCTACACCTTC.